This T cell receptor (beta chain) stems from a study of blood T cell repertoires in COVID-19. At the level of the study: There were acute and convalescent COVID-19 samples, and they came from the United States, Italy and Spain. T cells, B-cell-depleted T cells, or PBMCs supplied cDNA or gDNA.

This clone was seen once. V shed 4 bases and J 4 bases; nucleotides not matched to a gene: 6. Germline loops: CDR1 MDHEN, CDR2 SYDVKM. This CDR3 is built from 15 residues. How the authors handled the data: For nucleated cells, counts were estimated from reference gene primer amplification. Sequencing used immunoSEQ multiplex PCR; TCRdb keeps in-frame clones, though not all of them. The V and J calls and clone size were taken over from that table, and D and trimming were inferred from the DNA. The table has about 370,000 clones, 85% to 90% seen once; the top ten hold approximately 7%. The TCR comes from a man between 18 and 35 years old with active or convalescent COVID-19. Source material: peripheral blood. J is TRBJ1-2 and V is TRBV28, with TRBD1 matching over 10 bases. The CDR3: CASSSGTGVPYGYTF. CDR3 nucleotides: TGTGCCAGCAGTTCCGGGACAGGGGTCCCCTATGGCTACACCTTC.